A selection of T cell receptor beta chains follows, all from one sample in a study of CD8 T cells in ankylosing spondylitis. MiXCR was run by TCRdb on the 5' RACE reads, yielding one entry per CDR3 protein. The data contain 470,000 or so distinct CDR3 sequences, roughly a quarter of them singletons. The material sequenced was blood, either unsorted or a sorted T cell fraction (not recorded which). The receptors shown here come from a male donor with ankylosing spondylitis. Each CDR3 is given with its conserved first and last residue. Each record gives: D gene, clone size, J gene, V gene, CDR3 protein, CDR3 DNA. A D gene is named only where the DNA matches it firmly. Rows may omit the clone size; those that give it use once, few, many or a size class.

TRBD1 | - | TRBJ1-2 | TRBV3-1 | CASSTAGGRYGYTF | TGTGCCAGCAGTACAGCAGGGGGCCGCTATGGCTACACCTTC
- | - | TRBJ2-1 | TRBV15 | CATSGVLGGRERHEQFF | TGTGCCACCAGCGGGGTACTAGGGGGGAGGGAGAGACATGAGCAGTTCTTC
- | - | TRBJ1-2 | TRBV20-1 | CSARQSYTF | TGCAGTGCTAGACAGTCCTACACCTTC
- | - | TRBJ2-3 | TRBV11-2 | CASSSTFTDTQYF | TGTGCCAGCAGCTCAACATTCACAGATACGCAGTATTTT
TRBD1 | - | TRBJ1-1 | TRBV29-1 | CSVAPGQGITEAFF | TGCAGCGTTGCCCCGGGACAGGGGATCACTGAAGCTTTCTTT
- | - | TRBJ1-6 | TRBV3-1 | CASSQGGGFSSPLHF | TGTGCCAGCAGCCAAGGCGGGGGTTTCAGTTCACCCCTCCACTTT
- | - | TRBJ2-7 | TRBV5-5 | CASSLGQGIFDEQYF | TGTGCCAGCAGCTTGGGGCAGGGAATCTTCGACGAGCAGTACTTC
- | few | TRBJ1-2 | TRBV29-1 | CSVEAGAYGYTF | TGCAGCGTTGAAGCAGGGGCCTATGGCTACACCTTC
- | - | TRBJ1-1 | TRBV12-3/TRBV12-4 | CASRPGTMNTEAFF | TGTGCCAGCAGACCCGGAACCATGAACACTGAAGCTTTCTTT
TRBD2 | many | TRBJ2-3 | TRBV7-9 | CASSPSKREVPDTQYF | TGTGCCAGCAGCCCCTCCAAACGGGAGGTTCCAGATACGCAGTATTTT
- | few | TRBJ2-5 | TRBV20-1 | CSAGGGAQETQYF | TGCAGTGCCGGAGGCGGGGCTCAAGAGACCCAGTACTTC
- | few | TRBJ1-1 | TRBV20-1 | CSAQEWEYTEAFF | TGCAGTGCTCAGGAGTGGGAGTACACTGAAGCTTTCTTT
TRBD1 | few | TRBJ2-5 | TRBV5-6 | CASSLGDRYQETQYF | TGTGCCAGCAGCTTAGGGGACAGGTACCAAGAGACCCAGTACTTC
- | - | TRBJ1-2 | TRBV15 | CATSRDGAGDGYTF | TGTGCCACCAGCAGAGATGGGGCAGGGGATGGCTACACCTTC
- | once | TRBJ2-1 | TRBV5-1 | CASSQGTNEQFF | TGCGCCAGCAGCCAGGGGACCAATGAGCAGTTCTTC
- | - | TRBJ2-7 | TRBV20-1 | CSVQDWRTRTYEQYF | TGCAGTGTCCAGGATTGGAGGACCCGGACCTACGAGCAGTACTTC
- | few | TRBJ1-1 | TRBV11-1 | CASRGGKTRHTEAFF | TGTGCCAGCCGAGGGGGAAAAACAAGACACACTGAAGCTTTCTTT
- | - | TRBJ1-5 | TRBV14 | CASSATINQPQHF | TGTGCCAGCAGCGCTACTATCAATCAGCCCCAGCATTTT
TRBD1 | - | TRBJ2-2 | TRBV29-1 | CSVEAQDRANTGELFF | TGCAGCGTTGAAGCCCAGGACAGGGCCAACACCGGGGAGCTGTTTTTT
TRBD1 | - | TRBJ1-4 | TRBV11-2 | CASSPDRDGKLFF | TGTGCCAGCAGCCCCGACAGGGATGGTAAACTGTTTTTT
- | few | TRBJ1-2 | TRBV18 | CASSPPRGLHGYTF | TGTGCCAGCTCACCACCGCGGGGGCTCCATGGCTACACCTTC
- | once | TRBJ1-5 | TRBV11-2 | CASSLQKHQPQHF | TGTGCCAGCAGCTTACAAAAACATCAGCCCCAGCATTTT